This TCR beta chain derives from a study of cytomegalovirus exposure and HLA in healthy donors. Overall study: Earlier, approximately 110 million unique TCR beta sequences were recovered from around 180 million T cells by an analysis. From donors who were HLA-typed, an early data release held about 85 million unique TCRs. Study observations and caveats: Researchers reported in a later analysis that a missense DCLRE1C variant was tied to TCR beta V- and J-gene trimming.

This clone was counted only a few times. Its antigen is not identified. Both 60 Vbeta primers and 13 Jbeta primers went into the PCR. Generated by immunoSEQ multiplex PCR, the TCRdb table keeps only in-frame clones and is missing some. Counted here are some 190,000 clones, over 65% occurring once; the ten biggest clones make up about 1.5%. Trimming shortened V by 4 bases and J by 0 bases, and 14 bases separated the two germline ends. CDR1 SGDLS and CDR2 YYNGEE come from the germline V gene. This CDR3 contains 16 residues. The chain combines TRBV9 with TRBJ1-3, with D perhaps TRBD1 (5 bases). The sequencing sample was made of PBMCs. This clonotype was obtained from a man between 18 and 29 years old in good health and CMV-seronegative. The DNA for the CDR3 is TGTGCCAGCAGCTCCCGGGGGGACCGCTCTGGAAACACCATATATTTT. This sequence encodes CASSSRGDRSGNTIYF.